This TCR beta chain was sequenced during a study of cytomegalovirus exposure and HLA in healthy donors. CDR3 length: 17 amino acids. In germline, CDR1 is SGHTA, CDR2 FQGNSA. Trimming left V 0 bases short and J 0 bases short, with 9 bases between. This table comes from immunoSEQ multiplex PCR, and its TCRdb copy is limited to in-frame clones, with some not included. The sample includes about 98,000 clones, roughly 87% of them seen just once. Sequencing input: PBMCs. The rearrangement links TRBV7-2 to TRBJ1-6; D unclear. The sequence was collected from a man aged 18 to 29 in good health and CMV-seropositive. In DNA, the CDR3 is TGTGCCAGCAGCTTAGCCAGCGGTAACTCCTATAATTCACCCCTCCACTTT. This gives the protein CASSLASGNSYNSPLHF.